The next 2 T cell receptor beta chains were all read from a single sample in a study of T cell responses to AZD1222 COVID-19 vaccine. The repertoire was sequenced with immunoSEQ multiplex PCR; TCRdb's copy has only in-frame clones and lacks some. Of about 180,000 clones listed, 91% are singletons. The sequencing used peripheral blood, collected on day 0 of AZD1222 vaccination. All receptors come from an adult in good health.

This clone has just one count. CDR3 DNA sequence: TGTGCCAGCAGGACAGGCTCCACCGGGGAGCTGTTTTTT. This translates into CASRTGSTGELFF. The rearrangement uses TRBV2 and TRBJ2-2; possibly TRBD1 for D (6 bases). The CDR3 extends over 13 amino acids. Germline CDR1 is SNHLY and CDR2 is FYNNEI. Between the trimmed V and J ends, which lost 6 bases and 4 bases, there was a span of 9 bases.

In this sample, this clone turned up a few times. The chain couples TRBV28 to TRBJ1-6; the D gene is possibly TRBD1 (5 bases). The CDR3 runs to 16 residues. V was shortened by 4 bases and J by 7 bases, with 17 bases between the two germline ends. The V gene's germline CDR1 is MDHEN and CDR2 SYDVKM. The CDR3 sequence: CASSSEPTALNSPLHF. The CDR3 nucleotides are TGTGCCAGCAGTTCAGAACCGACAGCCCTGAATTCACCCCTCCACTTT.